Below are 7 T cell receptor beta chains sequenced from a single sample in a study of T-cell memory formation after mild COVID-19. One entry per CDR3 protein, called by TCRdb with MiXCR from the 5' RACE reads. Of 200,000 to 250,000 distinct CDR3 sequences listed, 9.5% are singletons. Sequenced sample: PBMCs or a T cell subset sorted from them (not recorded which). These receptors all stem from a young man who had mild COVID-19 (a few samples of this study predate the infection). Cell type and time point are not known.

This clonotype was found a few times. The CDR3 DNA is TGTGCCAGCAGGCCAATGCGTAGCGGCACAGATACGCAGTATTTT. This codes for CASRPMRSGTDTQYF. This sequence joins TRBV12-3 or TRBV12-4 and TRBJ2-3; the D gene is possibly TRBD2 (5 bases). Trimming cost V 6 bases and J 1 base, with 14 bases left between them. This CDR3 has 15 amino acids.

Many counts were recorded for this clonotype. This chain joins TRBV12-3 or TRBV12-4 and TRBJ2-7; D is uncertain. There are 12 residues in the CDR3. V was clipped by 6 bases and J by 5 bases, with 11 bases between them. The CDR3 protein is CASSSRRNEQYV. The CDR3 DNA is TGTGCCAGCAGCTCGCGGCGGAACGAGCAGTACGTC.

J is TRBJ2-7 and V is TRBV10-3; 7 bases line up with TRBD2. The CDR3 runs to 13 residues. Germline V lookup: CDR1 ENHRY, CDR2 SYGVKD. The V segment lost 8 bases and the J segment 9 bases; nucleotides outside the gene matches: 13. As DNA, the CDR3 is TGTGCCATCCGTGGCGGGGGACCTTTTGGGCAGTACGTC. Its translation: CAIRGGGPFGQYV.

This clonotype was counted between two and nine times. V usage is TRBV10-3 and J usage is TRBJ2-2, with TRBD1 identical over 7 bases. J was trimmed by 1 base and V by 8 bases; bases with no gene match: 4. Germline CDR1 reads ENHRY; CDR2 reads SYGVKD. CDR3 size: 14 residues. The CDR3 DNA reads as TGTGCCATCCCGGGACAGTTGAACACCGGGGAGCTGTTTTTT. Amino acids: CAIPGQLNTGELFF.

This clonotype was seen at least ten times. The rearrangement links TRBV29-1 to TRBJ2-3; possible D gene TRBD1, 5 bases. Trimming took 7 bases from V and 0 from J, leaving 14 bases between them. This CDR3 has 14 residues. CDR1 SQVTM and CDR2 ANQGSEA come from the germline V gene. Written as DNA, the CDR3 is TGCAGCGCACGGACACTTTGGAGCACAGATACGCAGTATTTT. This codes for CSARTLWSTDTQYF.

The chain joins TRBV7-2 to TRBJ1-1; no definite D call. The CDR3 is 14 amino acids. From germline, CDR1 is SGHTA and CDR2 FQGNSA. Between the trimmed V and J ends, which lost 6 bases and 1 base, there was a span of 12 bases. CDR3 nucleotides: TGTGCCAGCAGTCGTGATTGGGGGAACACTGAAGCTTTCTTT. Its translation: CASSRDWGNTEAFF.

This clonotype was picked up a small number of times. The chain links TRBV20-1 to TRBJ2-5; no clear D. This CDR3 region has 11 residues. Germline CDR1 DFQATT, CDR2 SNEGSKA (reference sequence). The ends were cut back, 2 bases at V and 5 bases at J, with 6 bases in the middle. This chain's CDR3 is CSARLTETQYF. CDR3 DNA sequence: TGCAGTGCTAGACTTACCGAGACCCAGTACTTC.